Below are 25 T cell receptor beta chains sequenced from a single sample in a study of cytomegalovirus exposure and HLA in healthy donors. In the PCR, 60 Vbeta and 13 Jbeta primers were used. Clones were read by immunoSEQ multiplex PCR, and TCRdb kept only the in-frame ones, dropping some. The sample shows 200,000 or so clones, around 86% of them seen only once. What was sequenced was PBMCs. Receptors were obtained from a man in his thirties or forties in good health and CMV-seronegative.

The chain uses TRBV5-5 and TRBJ2-5; TRBD2 matches at 13 bases. The germline V gene encodes CDR1 SGHKS and CDR2 YYEKEE (reference sequence). The CDR3 is made up of 15 amino acids. The V and J ends lost 4 bases and 2 bases, in that order; junction bases with no gene match: 2. In nucleotides, the CDR3 is TGTGCCAGCAGCACGGGACTAGCGGGGCAAGAGACCCAGTACTTC. This encodes CASSTGLAGQETQYF.

The rearrangement links TRBV19 to TRBJ2-1; the D gene is possibly TRBD2 (7 bases). V lost 1 base to trimming and J lost 5 bases, with 12 bases between them. The CDR3 is 15 amino acids. The germline gives CDR1 LNHDA, CDR2 SQIVND (reference sequence). The CDR3 DNA is TGTGCCAGTAGTATAGGGCAGGGGAGGGACAATGAGCAGTTCTTC. Encoded protein: CASSIGQGRDNEQFF.

This clone was counted a single time. This chain joins TRBV5-1 and TRBJ2-2; D is perhaps TRBD2 (5 bases). This CDR3 spans 14 amino acids. Germline CDR1 is SGHRS and CDR2 is YFSETQ. The V gene lost 0 bases and the J gene lost 6 bases, with 9 bases spanning the gap. The CDR3 nucleotides read TGCGCCAGCAGCTTGGCAACTAGTTCCGGGGAGCTGTTTTTT. This gives the protein CASSLATSSGELFF.

This chain connects TRBV28 to TRBJ2-1; 10 bases match TRBD1. This CDR3 has 15 residues. Unmatched junction bases numbered 6, after V lost 3 bases and J lost 7 bases. Germline loops: CDR1 MDHEN, CDR2 SYDVKM. CDR3 nucleotide sequence: TGTGCCAGCAGTTTCCGGGACAGGGGAGGAAATGAGCAGTTCTTC. Its protein product is CASSFRDRGGNEQFF.

In nucleotides, the CDR3 is TGTGCCAGTAGCACAGGGGTAGCGGGAGTGAGACAAGAGACCCAGTACTTC. Translated, it gives CASSTGVAGVRQETQYF. This sequence joins TRBV19 and TRBJ2-5, with 9 bases aligning to TRBD2. Trimming cost V 6 bases and J 2 bases; bases outside gene matches: 13. This CDR3 comprises 17 residues. Germline values: CDR1 LNHDA, CDR2 SQIVND (reference sequence).

Note on this clone: The identical CDR3 is also encoded by other nucleotide sequences in the sample. The chain links TRBV18 to TRBJ1-5; weak D call: TRBD1 (5 bases). V gave up 2 bases and J gave up 2 bases, with 7 bases separating them. This CDR3 has 14 residues. The germline gives CDR1 KGHSH, CDR2 LQKENI. The CDR3 spells CASSPDSGNQPQHF. The DNA for the CDR3 is TGTGCCAGCTCACCAGACAGTGGCAATCAGCCCCAGCATTTT. Using reference TRBV18 and TRBJ1-5 for the parts outside the CDR3, the full variable domain is NAGVMQNPRHLVRRRGQEARLRCSPMKGHSHVYWYRQLPEEGLKFMVYLQKENIIDESGMPKERFSAEFPKEGPSILRIQQVVRGDSAAYFCASSPDSGNQPQHFGDGTRLSIL.

This clone came up a few times. The rearrangement uses TRBV21-1 and TRBJ2-7; TRBD2 was called by the table and not checked on the DNA. TRBV21-1 is designated a pseudogene. The CDR3 is made up of 15 amino acids. CDR3 protein: CASSKRRESSYEQYF. In DNA form, the CDR3 reads TGTGCCAGCAGCAAAAGGAGGGAAAGCTCCTACGAGCAGTACTTC.

The V and J genes are TRBV23-1 and TRBJ2-3; tentative D call: TRBD1 (8 bases). TRBV23-1 is an ORF, with its function uncertain. The CDR3 contains 16 residues. Between the trimmed V and J ends, which lost 7 bases and 2 bases, there was a span of 19 bases. This CDR3 reads CASIADREGDTDTQYF. The CDR3 bases are TGCGCCAGCATCGCGGACAGGGAGGGGGACACAGATACGCAGTATTTT.

This chain joins TRBV23-1 and TRBJ1-1; 12 bases are shared with TRBD1. TRBV23-1 is placed among ORFs of uncertain function. The CDR3 totals 16 residues. Trimming at V came to 3 bases and at J to 4 bases, leaving 6 bases not matched to a gene. The CDR3 DNA is TGCGCCAGCAGTCAGACGGGACAGGGGGCGCTCACTGAAGCTTTCTTT. Amino acids: CASSQTGQGALTEAFF.

Concerning this clone: This specimen includes other DNA sequences encoding the same CDR3. The chain uses TRBV5-1 and TRBJ2-3; D call uncertain. CDR1 and CDR2 from the germline V gene are SGHRS and YFSETQ. The ends were cut back, 0 bases at V and 3 bases at J, with 8 bases in the middle. The CDR3 has 14 residues. Written as DNA, the CDR3 is TGCGCCAGCAGCTTGGCAGGATCTACAGATACGCAGTATTTT. Translated, it gives CASSLAGSTDTQYF.

The chain is built from TRBV5-1 and TRBJ2-5, with D maybe TRBD2 (7 bases). The J call may not be correct, given that the DNA end is closer to TRBJ2-7. This CDR3 has 15 amino acids. Germline V lookup: CDR1 SGHRS, CDR2 YFSETQ. The CDR3 DNA follows: TGCGCCAGCAGCCCCACGGGGGGCGCACTACTCGAGCAGTACTTC. Translated, it gives CASSPTGGALLEQYF.

This chain joins TRBV7-2 and TRBJ1-2, with D perhaps TRBD1 (5 bases). CDR1 SGHTA and CDR2 FQGNSA come from the germline V gene. There are 13 residues in the CDR3. The germline V and J ends were trimmed by 4 bases and 5 bases, with 11 bases remaining between them. The chain's CDR3 is CASSSAGGYGYTF. The CDR3 region has the DNA TGTGCCAGCAGCTCCGCCGGGGGGTATGGCTACACCTTC.

Only a few counts were recorded for this clone. The rearrangement joins TRBV6-6 to TRBJ2-1, with a weak D call TRBD2 (6 bases). Germline CDR1 and CDR2: MNHNY and SVGAGI (reference sequence). The CDR3 covers 12 residues. V lost 5 bases, J lost 9 bases, and 11 bases lay in between. The CDR3 bases are TGTGCCAGCAGTGCGGGATCTTTTGAGCAGTTCTTC. Translating gives CASSAGSFEQFF.

The rearrangement links TRBV5-4 to TRBJ2-2; 13 bases map to TRBD2. CDR3 length: 18 amino acids. Trimming at V came to 0 bases and at J to 0 bases, leaving 2 bases not matched to a gene. Germline V gives CDR1 SGHNT, CDR2 YYREEE (reference sequence). CDR3 sequence: CASSLVGTSGANTGELFF. Written as DNA, the CDR3 is TGTGCCAGCAGCTTGGTGGGGACTAGCGGGGCGAACACCGGGGAGCTGTTTTTT. Filled out from reference TRBV5-4 and TRBJ2-2, the complete variable domain reads ETGVTQSPTHLIKTRGQQVTLRCSSQSGHNTVSWYQQALGQGPQFIFQYYREEENGRGNFPPRFSGLQFPNYSSELNVNALELDDSALYLCASSLVGTSGANTGELFFGEGSRLTVL.

This chain uses TRBV27 with TRBJ2-7; 8 bases line up with TRBD2. The CDR3 spans 14 residues. V lost 10 bases and J lost 3; bases outside the gene matches: 11. The V gene's germline CDR1 is MNHEY and CDR2 SMNVEV (reference sequence). The CDR3 DNA follows: TGTGCCAACGATGGACTAGCAGACAACTACGAGCAGTACTTC. Translated: CANDGLADNYEQYF.

This clone occurred a few times. DNA for the CDR3: TGTGCCAGCAGCTTTGACAGGGTTCAAGAGACCCAGTACTTC. Its translation is CASSFDRVQETQYF. This chain links TRBV7-2 with TRBJ2-5; 7 bases are shared with TRBD1. This CDR3 has 14 amino acids. V trimming: 3 bases; J trimming: 2 bases; junction bases outside the gene matches: 3. Germline assignment: CDR1 SGHTA and CDR2 FQGNSA.

The CDR3 spells CASSLHRSSTNEKLFF. The CDR3 region has the DNA TGTGCCAGCAGCTTACACAGGTCCTCAACTAATGAAAAACTGTTTTTT. The genes are TRBV7-9 and TRBJ1-4, with a tentative D call TRBD1 (5 bases). V dropped 2 bases and J dropped 0 bases, with 10 bases sitting between them. Germline V lookup: CDR1 SEHNR, CDR2 FQNEAQ (reference sequence). The CDR3 sequence is 16 residues long. The variable domain in full, completed from reference TRBV7-9 and TRBJ1-4, reads DTGVSQNPRHKITKRGQNVTFRCDPISEHNRLYWYRQTLGQGPEFLTYFQNEAQLEKSRLLSDRFSAERPKGSFSTLEIQRTEQGDSAMYLCASSLHRSSTNEKLFFGSGTQLSVL.

The chain uses TRBV7-9 and TRBJ2-7, with 9 positions matching TRBD1. The germline CDR1 and CDR2 sequences are SEHNR and FQNEAQ (reference sequence). Trimming took 4 bases from V and 6 from J; bases not matched to a gene: 7. The CDR3 spans 14 residues. CDR3 nucleotides: TGTGCCAGCAGCTATTTGGACAGGGGCCCCGAGCAGTACTTC. It yields the protein CASSYLDRGPEQYF.

The chain carries TRBV29-1 and TRBJ2-1, with 9 positions matching TRBD2. The CDR3 consists of 14 residues. Per germline, CDR1 SQVTM and CDR2 ANQGSEA. V gave up 3 bases and J gave up 4 bases; unmatched junction bases: 4. CDR3 loop: CSVDVSGSYNEQFF. The CDR3, as DNA: TGCAGCGTTGATGTTAGCGGGAGTTACAATGAGCAGTTCTTC.

This chain uses TRBV5-4 with TRBJ2-6; D ambiguous. The V gene's germline CDR1 is SGHNT and CDR2 YYREEE (reference sequence). V was clipped by 4 bases and J by 4 bases, with 12 bases between them. The CDR3 loop spans 15 amino acids. The CDR3 nucleotides read TGTGCCAGCAGCCTGGCTGTCTCCGGGGCCAACGTCCTGACTTTC. Translation gives CASSLAVSGANVLTF.

The chain uses TRBV7-9 and TRBJ2-1, with D unresolved. CDR3 size: 15 residues. In germline, CDR1 is SEHNR, CDR2 FQNEAQ (reference sequence). The V end was cut by 2 bases, the J end by 0 bases, with 8 bases between. CDR3 bases: TGTGCCAGCAGCTTATCGGGTGGCTCCTACAATGAGCAGTTCTTC. It translates to CASSLSGGSYNEQFF.

This chain joins TRBV7-2 and TRBJ1-1; D unclear. This CDR3 is 14 amino acids long. The V gene lost 1 base and the J gene lost 1 base, with 7 bases spanning the gap. The germline V gene encodes CDR1 SGHTA and CDR2 FQGNSA. In DNA form, the CDR3 reads TGTGCCAGCAGCTTAGGGAGGACGAACACTGAAGCTTTCTTT. Encoded protein: CASSLGRTNTEAFF.

The chain recombines TRBV27 with TRBJ2-5; D gene ambiguous. Germline loops: CDR1 MNHEY, CDR2 SMNVEV (reference sequence). Deletions cut 3 bases from V and 2 bases from J, with 4 bases between. The CDR3 totals 12 residues. The CDR3 reads CASSFNQETQYF. In nucleotides, the CDR3 is TGTGCCAGCAGTTTTAATCAAGAGACCCAGTACTTC.

The rearrangement links TRBV7-6 to TRBJ2-1; D possibly corresponds to TRBD2 (5 bases). Trimming cost V 5 bases and J 4 bases, with 6 bases left between them. Germline V CDR1 and CDR2: SGHVS, FNYEAQ. CDR3 length: 12 residues. CDR3 sequence reads: CASSPGYNEQFF. Written as DNA, the CDR3 is TGTGCCAGCAGCCCGGGATACAATGAGCAGTTCTTC.

The rearrangement uses TRBV7-2 and TRBJ2-7; 9 positions agree with TRBD1. In germline, CDR1 is SGHTA, CDR2 FQGNSA. The CDR3 extends over 15 amino acids. The V and J ends lost 4 bases and 9 bases, in that order; junction bases with no gene match: 13. CDR3 DNA sequence: TGTGCCAGCAGCTCAAACAGGGGGCTCTCGGTCGGGCAGTACTTC. It yields the protein CASSSNRGLSVGQYF.